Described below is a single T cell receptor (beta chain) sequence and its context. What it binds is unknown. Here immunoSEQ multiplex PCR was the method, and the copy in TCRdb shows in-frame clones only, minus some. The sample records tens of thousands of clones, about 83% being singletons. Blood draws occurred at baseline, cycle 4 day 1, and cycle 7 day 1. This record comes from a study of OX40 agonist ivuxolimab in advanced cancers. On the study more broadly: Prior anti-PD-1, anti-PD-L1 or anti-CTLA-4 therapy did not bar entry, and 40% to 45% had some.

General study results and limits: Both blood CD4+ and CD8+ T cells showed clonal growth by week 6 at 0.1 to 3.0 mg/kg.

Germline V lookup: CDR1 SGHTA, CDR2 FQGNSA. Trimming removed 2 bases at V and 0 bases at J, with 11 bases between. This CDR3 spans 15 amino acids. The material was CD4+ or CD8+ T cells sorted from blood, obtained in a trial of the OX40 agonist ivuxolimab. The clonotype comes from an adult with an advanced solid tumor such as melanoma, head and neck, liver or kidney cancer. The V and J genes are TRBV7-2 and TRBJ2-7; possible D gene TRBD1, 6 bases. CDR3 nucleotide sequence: TGTGCCAGCAGCTTACCCGGACAGCGCTCCTACGAGCAGTACTTC. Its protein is CASSLPGQRSYEQYF.